The 30 T cell receptor beta chains reported below all come from one sample, sequenced in a study of molecular identifiers for immune sequencing clone quantification. From the PCR reads, TCRdb called clonotypes with MiXCR, one entry per CDR3 protein. The data show about 40,000 distinct CDR3 sequences, about 24% seen once. The source material was naive CD8+ T cells from blood, with Jurkat cell RNA spiked in. As for subset: FACS-sorted CD8+CD4-CCR7+CD45RA+ naive T cells. The receptors derive from a human donor in good health. Some libraries in this study had Jurkat cell RNA spiked in.

The chain combines TRBV6-2 or TRBV6-3 with TRBJ2-3, with TRBD2 as a possible D gene (5 bases). Germline CDR1 MNHEY, CDR2 SVGEGT. This CDR3 is 15 amino acids long. V was shortened by 0 bases and J by 5 bases, with 12 bases between the two germline ends. In DNA form, the CDR3 reads TGTGCCAGCAGTTACTCGAAAGACTACCAAGATACGCAGTATTTT. Protein product: CASSYSKDYQDTQYF.

This clonotype showed up many times. The gene calls are TRBV20-1 and TRBJ1-1; tentative D call: TRBD1 (6 bases). Germline values: CDR1 DFQATT, CDR2 SNEGSKA (reference sequence). The CDR3 has 15 amino acids. The V end was cut by 4 bases, the J end by 3 bases, with 18 bases between. DNA for the CDR3: TGCAGTGCTATAACAAGACAGGTTGAGGACACTGAAGCTTTCTTT. Residues: CSAITRQVEDTEAFF.

As concerns this clonotype: An end of the junction differs from the germline gene, which may be a read error. The chain recombines TRBV28 with TRBJ2-5, with 12 nucleotides matching TRBD2. The CDR3 runs 14 residues. Germline lookup yields CDR1 MDHEN and CDR2 SYDVKM. CDR3 loop: CTTKTSGSPEPQYF. Here the CDR3 DNA reads TGTACCACGAAGACTAGCGGGAGTCCAGAGCCCCAGTACTTC.

The chain joins TRBV6-2 or TRBV6-3 to TRBJ2-3; D might be TRBD1 or TRBD2, each matching 5 bases. Trimming took 5 bases from V and 2 from J, leaving 17 bases between them. The CDR3 spans 16 residues. CDR1 and CDR2 from the germline V gene are MNHEY and SVGEGT. CDR3 bases: TGTGCCAGCAGTGGCGATGTCTACGGGACCACAGATACGCAGTATTTT. Translating gives CASSGDVYGTTDTQYF.

This clonotype has only a few counts. The CDR3 bases are TGCGCCAGCAACGGAGGTGGACAGCACCATTATAGCAATCAGCCCCAGCATTTT. The encoded protein is CASNGGGQHHYSNQPQHF. The V call is TRBV23-1, the J call TRBJ1-5; tentatively, D is TRBD1 (6 bases). TRBV23-1 is flagged as an ORF with uncertain function. Trimming cost V 7 bases and J 0 bases, with 22 bases left between them. The CDR3 covers 18 residues.

In this sample, this clonotype turned up many times. V and J are TRBV5-4 and TRBJ2-7; tentatively, D is TRBD2 (5 bases). V lost 3 bases to trimming and J lost 3 bases, with 13 bases between them. The CDR3 is made up of 14 amino acids. Germline V gene data show CDR1 as SGHNT and CDR2 as YYREEE (reference sequence). The CDR3 region has the DNA TGTGCCAGCAGCTGGGCGACCGGGAACTACGAGCAGTACTTC. It yields the protein CASSWATGNYEQYF.

The table lists this clonotype with many counts. The chain recombines TRBV27 with TRBJ2-4; 10 bases map to TRBD2. V gave up 3 bases and J gave up 8 bases; unmatched junction bases: 4. Per germline, CDR1 MNHEY and CDR2 SMNVEV (reference sequence). CDR3 length: 14 amino acids. The CDR3 protein is CASSFQAGGDIQYF. The CDR3, as DNA: TGTGCCAGCAGTTTTCAAGCGGGAGGGGACATTCAGTACTTC.

There are many counts of this clonotype. The rearrangement links TRBV27 to TRBJ2-3, with D perhaps assigned TRBD1 or TRBD2 (5 bases each). CDR1 is MNHEY and CDR2 is SMNVEV in the germline V gene (reference sequence). This CDR3 has 14 residues. Trimming shortened V by 3 bases and J by 3 bases, and 10 bases separated the two germline ends. The CDR3 DNA is TGTGCCAGCAGTTTTGGGGACGGAACAGATACGCAGTATTTT. Translation gives CASSFGDGTDTQYF.

At least ten counts were recorded for this clonotype. The V call is TRBV6-2 or TRBV6-3, the J call TRBJ1-5; possible D gene TRBD1, 5 bases. CDR3 length equals 17 residues. Trimming took 0 bases from V and 0 from J, leaving 12 bases between them. CDR1 is MNHEY, CDR2 SVGEGT, per germline. CDR3 DNA sequence: TGTGCCAGCAGTTACTCAGGGGAGCAATATAGCAATCAGCCCCAGCATTTT. Residues: CASSYSGEQYSNQPQHF.

This clonotype showed up just once. This may come from a read error, since a much larger clone is one base off. This chain links TRBV10-3 with TRBJ2-7; D gene ambiguous. This CDR3 is 12 amino acids long. Germline CDR1 reads ENHRY; CDR2 reads SYGVKD. Trimming left V 4 bases short and J 3 bases short, with 7 bases between. The CDR3, as DNA: TGTGCCATCAGTGGGTCGGACTACGAGCAGTACTTC. Translating gives CAISGSDYEQYF.

This clonotype came up many times. The V and J genes are TRBV12-3 or TRBV12-4 and TRBJ2-5; no reliable D call. The CDR3 consists of 14 residues. The V and J ends lost 4 bases and 1 base respectively, with 10 bases between them. The CDR3 DNA reads TGTGCCAGCAGTTGGTCCGGTAGCCAAGAGACCCAGTACTTC. It encodes CASSWSGSQETQYF.

This clonotype was counted many times. The rearrangement links TRBV10-3 to TRBJ1-1, with D unresolved. With 6 bases removed from V and 1 base from J, the gap between germline ends came to 6 bases. CDR1 and CDR2 from the germline V gene are ENHRY and SYGVKD. The CDR3 has 12 residues. The CDR3: CAIRSENTEAFF. DNA of the CDR3: TGTGCCATCAGATCGGAGAACACTGAAGCTTTCTTT.

At least ten counts were recorded for this clonotype. The V and J genes are TRBV7-9 and TRBJ1-1, with TRBD1 matching 10 bases. CDR3 length equals 20 residues. V shed 4 bases, J shed 1 base, and the junction held 18 bases outside the gene matches. Germline V gene sequence: CDR1 SEHNR, CDR2 FQNEAQ (reference sequence). The CDR3 DNA sequence: TGTGCCAGCAGCTACGGACAGGGGGTGGCCGCTTCCAGGGGGAACACTGAAGCTTTCTTT. Translated: CASSYGQGVAASRGNTEAFF.

This clonotype came up many times. The CDR3 DNA follows: TGCAGTGCAAACCGGGACTGGAGCTACGAGCAGTACTTC. Translation: CSANRDWSYEQYF. The chain combines TRBV20-1 with TRBJ2-7; perhaps TRBD2 as D (6 bases). The germline V and J ends were trimmed by 6 bases and 3 bases, with 15 bases remaining between them. Germline CDR1 reads DFQATT; CDR2 reads SNEGSKA (reference sequence). CDR3 length: 13 residues.

This clonotype was seen many times. The V gene is TRBV5-4, the J gene TRBJ2-2, with TRBD2 identical over 9 bases. The CDR3 has 14 amino acids. Losses at the gene ends were 4 bases for V and 6 bases for J; bases not matched to a gene: 4. Germline assignment: CDR1 SGHNT and CDR2 YYREEE (reference sequence). CDR3 nucleotides: TGTGCCAGCAGCGGGGGGACTAGCCCCGGGGAGCTGTTTTTT. Translating gives CASSGGTSPGELFF.

With respect to this clonotype: It may be a read error: a sequence one base away is much more abundant. The gene calls are TRBV12-3 or TRBV12-4 and TRBJ2-1; D is perhaps TRBD1 or TRBD2 (5 bases each). The CDR3 is 16 residues long. Trimming took 5 bases from V and 8 from J, leaving 22 bases between them. The CDR3 sequence is CASSPPLGAPGHEQFF. The CDR3, as DNA: TGTGCCAGCAGTCCGCCACTAGGGGCCCCTGGGCATGAGCAGTTCTTC.

V gene TRBV27 combines with J gene TRBJ2-7; 7 nucleotides align to TRBD2. CDR3 length: 15 residues. The germline gives CDR1 MNHEY, CDR2 SMNVEV (reference sequence). Germline trimming cut 5 bases from V and 4 bases from J; bases unmatched to any gene: 11. CDR3 sequence (DNA): TGTGCCAGCAGTCTTTTGGGGGGGTCACGTTACGAGCAGTACTTC. Protein sequence: CASSLLGGSRYEQYF.

To note about this clonotype: This may be a read error, as it is one base from a much larger clone. CDR3 residues: CASSGQGWGKTGELCF. The CDR3 nucleotides read TGTGCCAGCAGCGGACAGGGGTGGGGGAAGACCGGGGAGCTGTGTTTT. The chain recombines TRBV7-9 with TRBJ2-2; 9 bases agree with TRBD1. Germline V CDR1 and CDR2: SEHNR, FQNEAQ (reference sequence). This CDR3 region has 16 residues. Complete variable domain (other parts from reference TRBV7-9 and TRBJ2-2): DTGVSQNPRHKITKRGQNVTFRCDPISEHNRLYWYRQTLGQGPEFLTYFQNEAQLEKSRLLSDRFSAERPKGSFSTLEIQRTEQGDSAMYLCASSGQGWGKTGELCFGEGSRLTVL.

This clonotype is labeled medium-sized. The chain is built from TRBV6-5 and TRBJ2-3; the D gene is possibly TRBD2 (7 bases). V gave up 5 bases and J gave up 1 base, with 22 bases separating them. Germline CDR1 is MNHEY and CDR2 is SVGAGI. The CDR3 consists of 18 residues. CDR3 protein: CASSETSWGGGRTDTQYF. The CDR3 region has the DNA TGTGCCAGCAGTGAAACGTCCTGGGGGGGCGGGCGCACAGATACGCAGTATTTT.

This clonotype was detected many times. Here the CDR3 reads CASSSRGTVILDTQYF. The CDR3 nucleotides are TGTGCCAGCAGCTCCAGGGGGACGGTGATTTTGGATACGCAGTATTTT. This chain links TRBV7-9 with TRBJ2-3; 7 bases match TRBD1. Germline V gene sequence: CDR1 SEHNR, CDR2 FQNEAQ (reference sequence). This CDR3 spans 16 amino acids. Germline trimming cut 4 bases from V and 6 bases from J; bases unmatched to any gene: 13.

With respect to this clonotype: One base away lies a much larger clone, so this may be a sequencing read error. The V call is TRBV4-3, the J call TRBJ2-5, with D uncertain. The CDR3 loop spans 13 amino acids. CDR1 LGHNA and CDR2 YSLEER come from the germline V gene. The chain's CDR3 is CASSQGVQEPQYF. Here the CDR3 DNA reads TGCGCCAGCAGCCAAGGCGTTCAAGAGCCCCAGTACTTC.

This clonotype was counted many times. The chain joins TRBV6-5 to TRBJ2-7, with 10 nucleotides matching TRBD1. V lost 4 bases, J lost 6 bases, and 6 bases stayed unmatched. The CDR3 covers 14 residues. Germline V lookup: CDR1 MNHEY, CDR2 SVGAGI. The CDR3 sequence is CASSSHDRGLEQYF. The CDR3 DNA reads as TGTGCCAGCAGTTCTCATGACAGGGGGCTCGAGCAGTACTTC.

In the case of this clonotype: This may stem from a read error, because a much larger clone lies one nucleotide away. The CDR3 sequence is CASSEYSGGRPYEQYF. CDR3 nucleotides: TGTGCCAGCAGTGAATATTCGGGGGGGCGACCCTACGAGCAGTACTTC. V is TRBV25-1 and J is TRBJ2-7; 8 bases fit TRBD2. Germline assignment: CDR1 MGHDK and CDR2 SYGVNS. The CDR3 has 16 residues. The V gene end was trimmed by 0 bases and the J gene end by 2 bases; junction bases not matched to a gene: 6.

The table lists this clonotype with a few counts. The chain is built from TRBV20-1 and TRBJ2-5; 8 positions agree with TRBD1. Germline loops: CDR1 DFQATT, CDR2 SNEGSKA (reference sequence). The CDR3 covers 15 residues. V lost 1 base to trimming and J lost 9 bases; unmatched junction nucleotides: 13. This CDR3 reads CSARARDRPLEPQYF. The DNA of the CDR3 is TGCAGTGCTAGAGCCAGGGACAGGCCATTGGAGCCCCAGTACTTC.

This clonotype was observed at least ten times. The chain carries TRBV29-1 and TRBJ2-2; D is perhaps TRBD1 or TRBD2 (5 bases each). This CDR3 is built from 16 residues. CDR1 is SQVTM and CDR2 is ANQGSEA in the germline V gene. V was clipped by 2 bases and J by 0 bases, with 13 bases between them. CDR3 sequence (DNA): TGCAGCGTTGAATCCGGGGCGGCCCCGAACACCGGGGAGCTGTTTTTT. It is translated as CSVESGAAPNTGELFF.

Notes on this clonotype: At one end the junction does not follow the germline gene, possibly because of a read error. The chain uses TRBV20-1 and TRBJ2-7; D remains unclear. Germline V gene sequence: CDR1 DFQATT, CDR2 SNEGSKA (reference sequence). The CDR3 is made up of 14 amino acids. The CDR3 DNA sequence: TGCAGTGCCCCCGGCCGGTGGGGATCCTACGCGCAGTCCTTC. Translation: CSAPGRWGSYAQSF.

A note on this clonotype: This may be a read error, as it is one base from a much larger clone. The chain carries TRBV7-8 and TRBJ2-2, with TRBD1 matching over 10 bases. The CDR3 consists of 18 residues. J lost 4 bases, V lost 4 bases, and 12 bases had no gene match. Germline V gives CDR1 SGHVS, CDR2 FQNEAQ. The CDR3 region has the DNA TGTGCCAGCAGCTCAGCTTCCATTGGACAGGGGGGCACCGGGGAGCTGTTTTTT. Its translation: CASSSASIGQGGTGELFF.

This clonotype was counted ten times or more. This chain joins TRBV7-9 and TRBJ2-3, with D maybe TRBD2 (5 bases). With 7 bases removed from V and 2 bases from J, the gap between germline ends came to 19 bases. Germline V gene lookup returns CDR1 SEHNR and CDR2 FQNEAQ (reference sequence). This CDR3 spans 16 amino acids. CDR3 DNA: TGTGCCAGCACCCCCCCGGCTAGCAATCCCACAGATACGCAGTATTTT. Its protein product is CASTPPASNPTDTQYF. The full variable domain, completed using reference TRBV7-9 and TRBJ2-3, is DTGVSQNPRHKITKRGQNVTFRCDPISEHNRLYWYRQTLGQGPEFLTYFQNEAQLEKSRLLSDRFSAERPKGSFSTLEIQRTEQGDSAMYLCASTPPASNPTDTQYFGPGTRLTVL.

V gene TRBV11-2 combines with J gene TRBJ2-3; TRBD2 matches at 7 bases. J lost 2 bases, V lost 7 bases, and 12 bases had no gene match. CDR1 and CDR2 (germline): SGHAT, FQNNGV. The CDR3 contains 16 residues. The CDR3 sequence: CASNPSGLVVTDTQYF. The CDR3 region has the DNA TGTGCCAGCAACCCCTCAGGACTAGTGGTCACAGATACGCAGTATTTT.

This clonotype was observed many times. The chain combines TRBV20-1 with TRBJ2-1; D uncertain. Germline CDR1 is DFQATT and CDR2 is SNEGSKA (reference sequence). The CDR3 spans 17 residues. Trimming removed 0 bases at V and 10 bases at J, with 25 bases between. CDR3 loop: CSARDLVGSHSLDEQFF. CDR3 sequence (DNA): TGCAGTGCTAGAGATTTGGTGGGGTCCCACTCCCTGGACGAGCAGTTCTTC.